The clone carrying this TCR beta chain was counted a single time. This entry is derived from a study of graft-versus-host responses after intestinal transplantation. This CDR3 contains 16 residues. Trimming removed 6 bases from V and 4 bases from J; junction bases left unmatched: 14. Looked up from germline, CDR1 is LNHDA and CDR2 is SQIVND (reference sequence). Sequencing used immunoSEQ multiplex PCR; TCRdb keeps in-frame clones, though not all of them. The sample yields approximately 9,600 clones, over 70% seen once. Intraepithelial lymphocytes and lamina propria lymphocytes were released through processing of graft tissue.

This TCR was sampled from a human patient who received an intestinal transplant, so some T cells may come from the graft donor. This sequence joins TRBV19 and TRBJ1-2, with 7 bases lining up with TRBD1. This material consisted of ileum tissue, taken around 440 days after intestinal transplantation. The CDR3 bases are TGTGCCAGTAGAAACCCGGGACAGCCCATTAGCTATGGCTACACCTTC. Translated: CASRNPGQPISYGYTF.